Below, one T cell receptor beta chain is given with its context. The antigen remains unidentified. MiXCR, run by TCRdb on the 5' RACE reads, gives a single entry per CDR3 protein. The sample includes some 250,000 distinct CDR3 sequences, about 12% of them seen just once. These data are taken from a study of identical twins. Whole-study findings and limits: Alpha sequences that were out-of-frame and twin-shared showed an excess of low generation probability.

The CDR3 runs 14 residues. CDR1 is SNHLY, CDR2 FYNNEI, per germline. V was shortened by 4 bases and J by 0 bases, with 8 bases between the two germline ends. The data also belong to a second study, concerning yellow fever vaccine responses in identical twins.

The chain has TRBV2 and TRBJ2-3; D is perhaps TRBD1 (5 bases). The specimen was memory (CD45RO+) T cells sorted from blood. The TCR originated in a woman between 18 and 29 years old in good health. The DNA of the CDR3 is TGTGCCAGCAGTGCACAGGTCAGCACAGATACGCAGTATTTT. Protein: CASSAQVSTDTQYF.